The table lists the clone carrying this T cell receptor (beta chain) with many counts. The target antigen is unknown. The data originate from a study of regulatory T cells in long-lasting Graves disease. The CDR3 runs 14 residues. Germline assignment: CDR1 DFQATT and CDR2 SNEGSKA (reference sequence). V was shortened by 5 bases and J by 0 bases, with 14 bases between the two germline ends. CDR3 regions were amplified by Arm-PCR using iRepertoire HTBI primers to build TCR beta libraries. Each CDR3 protein gets one entry after TCRdb re-called the multiplex PCR reads with MiXCR. The sample lists 400,000 to 500,000 distinct CDR3 sequences; 20% to 25% were seen once. The time point denotes: persistent/refractory GD, antithyroid drugs over 5 years with positive TRAb. Researchers made the TCR library from RNA that was extracted from PBMCs. Findings of the study overall: The study found lower TCR diversity in persistent Graves' patients than in newly diagnosed ones. Exclusively peripheral blood, rather than thyroid tissue, was studied.

Sequenced here: peripheral blood mononuclear cells (PBMCs), sampled when the disease was refractory, from a patient treated with antithyroid drugs. The chain joins TRBV20-1 to TRBJ2-7; no reliable D call. This clonotype was obtained from a female donor with Graves disease. The CDR3 sequence: CSAPAMDRSYEQYF. The CDR3 DNA follows: TGCAGTGCTCCGGCCATGGACCGCTCCTACGAGCAGTACTTC.